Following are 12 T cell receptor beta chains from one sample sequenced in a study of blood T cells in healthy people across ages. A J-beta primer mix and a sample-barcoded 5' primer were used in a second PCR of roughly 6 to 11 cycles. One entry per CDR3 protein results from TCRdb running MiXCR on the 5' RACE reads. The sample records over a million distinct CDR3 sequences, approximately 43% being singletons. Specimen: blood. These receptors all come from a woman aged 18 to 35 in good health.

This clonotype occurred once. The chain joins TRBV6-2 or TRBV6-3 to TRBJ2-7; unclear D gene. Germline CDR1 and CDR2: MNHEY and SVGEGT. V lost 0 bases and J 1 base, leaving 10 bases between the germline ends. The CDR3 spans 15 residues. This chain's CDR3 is CASSYSLVRSYEQYF. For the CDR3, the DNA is TGTGCCAGCAGTTACTCGTTAGTTCGATCCTACGAGCAGTACTTC.

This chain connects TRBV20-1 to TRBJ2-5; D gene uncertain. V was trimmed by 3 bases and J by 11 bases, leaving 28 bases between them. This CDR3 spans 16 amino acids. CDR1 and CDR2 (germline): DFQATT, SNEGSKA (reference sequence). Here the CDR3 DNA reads TGCAGTGCTAGTGGCCTGTCTACTTTAAGGGTCAATGAGCAGTACTTC. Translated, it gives CSASGLSTLRVNEQYF.

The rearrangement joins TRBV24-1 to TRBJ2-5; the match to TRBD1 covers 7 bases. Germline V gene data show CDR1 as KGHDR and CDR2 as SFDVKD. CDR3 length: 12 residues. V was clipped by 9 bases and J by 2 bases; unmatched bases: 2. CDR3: CATGTEQETQYF. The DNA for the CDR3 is TGTGCCACCGGGACAGAGCAAGAGACCCAGTACTTC.

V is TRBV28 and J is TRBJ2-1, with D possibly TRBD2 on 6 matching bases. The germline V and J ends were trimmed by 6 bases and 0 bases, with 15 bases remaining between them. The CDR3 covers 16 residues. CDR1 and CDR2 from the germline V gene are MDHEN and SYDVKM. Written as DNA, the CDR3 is TGTGCCAGCAGCCCGGCTGGGAGGACCTCCTACAATGAGCAGTTCTTC. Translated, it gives CASSPAGRTSYNEQFF. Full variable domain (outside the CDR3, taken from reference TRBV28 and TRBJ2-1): DVKVTQSSRYLVKRTGEKVFLECVQDMDHENMFWYRQDPGLGLRLIYFSYDVKMKEKGDIPEGYSVSREKKERFSLILESASTNQTSMYLCASSPAGRTSYNEQFFGPGTRLTVL.

CDR3 sequence: CASSLPGRSEEQFF. CDR3 DNA sequence: TGTGCCAGCAGTTTGCCGGGACGGTCCGAAGAGCAGTTCTTC. The chain couples TRBV27 to TRBJ2-1; D is perhaps TRBD1 or TRBD2 (5 bases each). Deletions cut 3 bases from V and 10 bases from J, with 16 bases between. The CDR3 loop spans 14 amino acids. Germline V lookup: CDR1 MNHEY, CDR2 SMNVEV (reference sequence).

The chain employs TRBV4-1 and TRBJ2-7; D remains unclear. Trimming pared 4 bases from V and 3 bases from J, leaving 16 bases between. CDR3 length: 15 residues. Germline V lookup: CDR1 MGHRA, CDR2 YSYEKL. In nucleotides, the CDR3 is TGCGCCAGCAGCCCCCGGCCGGACGGAGACTACGAGCAGTACTTC. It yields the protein CASSPRPDGDYEQYF.

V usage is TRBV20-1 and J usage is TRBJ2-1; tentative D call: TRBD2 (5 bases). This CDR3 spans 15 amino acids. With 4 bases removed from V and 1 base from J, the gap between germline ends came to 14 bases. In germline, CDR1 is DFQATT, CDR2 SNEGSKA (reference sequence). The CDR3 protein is CSAKVISGSYNEQFF. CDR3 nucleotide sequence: TGCAGTGCTAAGGTTATCAGCGGTTCCTACAATGAGCAGTTCTTC.

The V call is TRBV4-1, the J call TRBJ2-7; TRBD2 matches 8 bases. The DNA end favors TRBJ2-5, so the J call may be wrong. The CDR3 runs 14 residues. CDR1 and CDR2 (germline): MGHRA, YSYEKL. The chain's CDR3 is CASSRLASRETQYF. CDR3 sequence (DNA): TGCGCCAGCAGCAGACTAGCGTCCAGGGAGACCCAGTACTTC.

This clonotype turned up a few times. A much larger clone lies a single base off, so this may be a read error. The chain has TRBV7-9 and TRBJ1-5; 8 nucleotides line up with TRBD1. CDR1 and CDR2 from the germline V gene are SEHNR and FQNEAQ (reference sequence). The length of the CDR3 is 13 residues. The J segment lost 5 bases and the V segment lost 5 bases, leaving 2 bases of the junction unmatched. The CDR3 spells CASSIQGDQPQHF. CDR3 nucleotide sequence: TGTGCCAGCAGCATACAGGGGGATCAGCCCCAGCATTTT.

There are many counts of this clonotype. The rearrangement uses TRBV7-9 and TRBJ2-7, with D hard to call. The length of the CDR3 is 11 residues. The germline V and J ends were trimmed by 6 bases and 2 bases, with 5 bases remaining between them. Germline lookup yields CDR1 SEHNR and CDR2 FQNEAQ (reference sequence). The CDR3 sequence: CASSSTYEQYF. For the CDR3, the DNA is TGTGCCAGCAGTTCGACCTACGAGCAGTACTTC.

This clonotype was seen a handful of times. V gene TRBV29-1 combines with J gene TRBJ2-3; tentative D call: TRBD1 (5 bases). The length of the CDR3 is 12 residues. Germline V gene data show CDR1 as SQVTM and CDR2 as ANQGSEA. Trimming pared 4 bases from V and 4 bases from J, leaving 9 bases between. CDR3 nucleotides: TGCAGCGTTGCAGGGTTCGCAGATACGCAGTATTTT. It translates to CSVAGFADTQYF.

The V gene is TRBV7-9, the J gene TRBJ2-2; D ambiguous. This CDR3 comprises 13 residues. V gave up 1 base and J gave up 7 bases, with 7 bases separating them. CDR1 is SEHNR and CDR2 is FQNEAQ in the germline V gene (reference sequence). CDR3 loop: CASSLVTGGELFF. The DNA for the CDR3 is TGTGCCAGCAGCTTAGTGACTGGCGGGGAGCTGTTTTTT. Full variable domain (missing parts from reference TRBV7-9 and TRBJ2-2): DTGVSQNPRHKITKRGQNVTFRCDPISEHNRLYWYRQTLGQGPEFLTYFQNEAQLEKSRLLSDRFSAERPKGSFSTLEIQRTEQGDSAMYLCASSLVTGGELFFGEGSRLTVL.